Each of the 17 T cell receptor beta chains below was sequenced from the same sample in a study of CD8 T cells in Susac syndrome (dated by TCRdb to between 2018 and 2021). The library came from the immunoSEQ multiplex PCR assay. RNA was extracted using the RNeasy kit, and about 0.45 to 1 ug of the RNA was reverse transcribed with random hexamers. TCRdb itself trimmed the public reads at Q25 with fastp, ran MiXCR and retained productive beta chains. One record per CDR3 amino acid sequence lists the most common genes and DNA. The sample has some 300,000 distinct CDR3 sequences on record, about 88% of them singletons. The ten largest make up 0.11% of the sample. Input material: CD8+ T cells from PBMCs. These receptors originate from a human donor with multiple sclerosis.

V and J are TRBV6-5 and TRBJ1-5, with D perhaps matching TRBD1 (6 bases). The V gene's germline CDR1 is MNHEY and CDR2 SVGAGI. V dropped 4 bases and J dropped 3 bases, with 16 bases sitting between them. This CDR3 contains 16 residues. The CDR3 sequence: CASSSLKWDNNQPQHF. The CDR3 DNA is TGTGCCAGCAGTTCTCTTAAATGGGACAACAATCAGCCCCAGCATTTT.

The chain recombines TRBV27 with TRBJ2-1; D ambiguous. The CDR3 covers 14 residues. Germline lookup yields CDR1 MNHEY and CDR2 SMNVEV (reference sequence). V lost 4 bases and J 6 bases, leaving 13 bases between the germline ends. The DNA for the CDR3 is TGTGCCAGCAGTTATCGTGAAGGAACCAATGAGCAGTTCTTC. Translated, it gives CASSYREGTNEQFF.

The chain combines TRBV6-8 with TRBJ2-7; D possibly corresponds to TRBD1 (6 bases). The germline CDR1 and CDR2 sequences are MNHGY and SAAAGT. The CDR3 consists of 14 residues. V shed 7 bases and J shed 0 bases, with 13 bases lying between them. CDR3 in DNA: TGTGCCAGCAAGCCCCGGGACAACTCCTACGAGCAGTACTTC. Encoded protein: CASKPRDNSYEQYF.

The chain carries TRBV20-1 and TRBJ2-7; 10 positions agree with TRBD1. From germline, CDR1 is DFQATT and CDR2 SNEGSKA (reference sequence). Germline trimming cut 1 base from V and 4 bases from J; bases unmatched to any gene: 13. The CDR3 is made up of 17 amino acids. Written as DNA, the CDR3 is TGCAGTGCTAGAGGCCCCCCAGACAGGGGGCGCCAGTACGAGCAGTACTTC. Amino acid sequence: CSARGPPDRGRQYEQYF.

The chain links TRBV14 to TRBJ2-1; 9 positions agree with TRBD2. J lost 6 bases, V lost 1 base, and 4 bases had no gene match. The CDR3 totals 15 residues. Germline assignment: CDR1 SGHDN and CDR2 FVKESK. This CDR3 reads CASSQVSGGANEQFF. In DNA form, the CDR3 reads TGTGCCAGCAGCCAAGTTAGCGGGGGAGCCAATGAGCAGTTCTTC. Based on the CDR3 plus reference TRBV14 and TRBJ2-1, the full variable domain is EAGVTQFPSHSVIEKGQTVTLRCDPISGHDNLYWYRRVMGKEIKFLLHFVKESKQDESGMPNNRFLAERTGGTYSTLKVQPAELEDSGVYFCASSQVSGGANEQFFGPGTRLTVL.

The CDR3 region has the DNA TGTGCCATCGGGCCGACAGCCTACGAGCAGTACTTC. It yields the protein CAIGPTAYEQYF. The rearrangement links TRBV10-3 to TRBJ2-7, with a possible D match to TRBD1 (5 bases). V lost 8 bases to trimming and J lost 2 bases, with 10 bases between them. The CDR3 consists of 12 residues. Germline V lookup: CDR1 ENHRY, CDR2 SYGVKD.

V and J are TRBV28 and TRBJ1-1, with no clear D. The CDR3 contains 12 residues. V was pared by 6 bases and J by 2 bases, with 7 bases between. Germline CDR1 and CDR2: MDHEN and SYDVKM. CDR3 DNA: TGTGCCAGCAGGCCCGACAACACTGAAGCTTTCTTT. It encodes CASRPDNTEAFF. Combining the CDR3 with reference TRBV28 and TRBJ1-1 gives the whole variable domain DVKVTQSSRYLVKRTGEKVFLECVQDMDHENMFWYRQDPGLGLRLIYFSYDVKMKEKGDIPEGYSVSREKKERFSLILESASTNQTSMYLCASRPDNTEAFFGQGTRLTVV.

CDR3 region: CASKKRTDSNQPQHF. Written as DNA, the CDR3 is TGTGCCAGTAAAAAGAGGACGGATAGCAATCAGCCCCAGCATTTT. The V and J genes are TRBV19 and TRBJ1-5; unclear D gene. CDR3 size: 15 residues. Germline V lookup: CDR1 LNHDA, CDR2 SQIVND (reference sequence). V lost 7 bases and J lost 0, with 13 bases in between.

The chain combines TRBV7-2 with TRBJ2-1; weak D call: TRBD2 (5 bases). V was clipped by 4 bases and J by 0 bases, with 10 bases between them. In germline, CDR1 is SGHTA, CDR2 FQGNSA. The CDR3 is made up of 15 amino acids. The CDR3 sequence: CASSSAEHSYNEQFF. Written as DNA, the CDR3 is TGTGCCAGCAGCTCAGCGGAGCACTCCTACAATGAGCAGTTCTTC.

CDR3 residues: CASSADYRVNYGYTF. CDR3 nucleotide sequence: TGTGCCAGCAGCGCCGACTACAGGGTTAACTATGGCTACACCTTC. The chain links TRBV9 to TRBJ1-2, with D maybe TRBD1 (6 bases). V lost 3 bases, J lost 1 base, and 13 bases lay in between. The CDR3 runs to 15 residues. Germline assignment: CDR1 SGDLS and CDR2 YYNGEE.

The rearrangement uses TRBV3-1 and TRBJ2-1; 13 bases map to TRBD2. The CDR3 length is 20 residues. Germline CDR1 LGHDT, CDR2 YNNKEL (reference sequence). V dropped 1 base and J dropped 10; count of bases not matched to a gene: 19. CDR3 region: CASSQGLGLAGPLEALEQFF. In DNA, the CDR3 is TGTGCCAGCAGCCAAGGCCTGGGACTAGCGGGACCCCTAGAGGCATTAGAGCAGTTCTTC.

The CDR3 nucleotides are TGTGCTTTTAAAGGGGGGGCGCCAAGGACTAGCGGGAGTTTCCGGGAGACCCAGTACTTC. Translating gives CAFKGGAPRTSGSFRETQYF. This chain uses TRBV2 with TRBJ2-5, with TRBD2 matching over 13 bases. This CDR3 has 20 amino acids. Per germline, CDR1 SNHLY and CDR2 FYNNEI.

The sample holds one count of this clonotype. This sequence joins TRBV7-9 and TRBJ1-2; D possibly corresponds to TRBD1 (5 bases). The germline V gene encodes CDR1 SEHNR and CDR2 FQNEAQ (reference sequence). CDR3 length: 14 amino acids. V gave up 5 bases and J gave up 5 bases, with 15 bases separating them. CDR3: CASSPAQGWYGYTF. The CDR3 nucleotides read TGTGCCAGCAGCCCCGCCCAGGGCTGGTATGGCTACACCTTC.

The chain combines TRBV30 with TRBJ2-5; D not certain. The germline V gene has CDR1 GTSNPN and CDR2 SVGIG (reference sequence). Trimming stripped 1 base from V and 5 bases from J, with 11 bases between. This CDR3 has 13 amino acids. CDR3 residues: CAWSGTLGETQYF. The CDR3 DNA sequence: TGTGCCTGGAGTGGGACCCTCGGGGAGACCCAGTACTTC.

This clonotype has a handful of counts. The V call is TRBV7-9, the J call TRBJ2-7; 8 nucleotides align to TRBD1. Germline CDR1 reads SEHNR; CDR2 reads FQNEAQ (reference sequence). The V segment lost 4 bases and the J segment 7 bases; nucleotides outside the gene matches: 3. The CDR3 loop spans 12 amino acids. The CDR3: CASSSDRAEQYF. DNA for the CDR3: TGTGCCAGCAGCTCGGACAGGGCTGAGCAGTACTTC.

The rearrangement links TRBV4-1 to TRBJ2-7, with D possibly being TRBD2 (5 bases). Trimming shortened V by 1 base and J by 4 bases, and 11 bases separated the two germline ends. The CDR3 has 14 amino acids. Germline CDR1 and CDR2: MGHRA and YSYEKL. The CDR3 DNA sequence: TGCGCCAGCAGCCAAGTAGGAGGAGAGTACGAGCAGTACTTC. Encoded protein: CASSQVGGEYEQYF.

The chain uses TRBV5-4 and TRBJ2-3, with 7 nucleotides matching TRBD1. The trim removed 2 bases at V and 1 base at J, leaving 10 bases unmatched. Looked up from germline, CDR1 is SGHNT and CDR2 is YYREEE (reference sequence). The CDR3 has 17 amino acids. CDR3 bases: TGTGCCAGCAGCTTAGAGACAGGGTTGGAGGGCACAGATACGCAGTATTTT. Protein product: CASSLETGLEGTDTQYF.